This T cell receptor beta chain was documented in a study of radiotherapy plus CTLA-4 blockade in lung cancer. Whole-study findings and limits: The authors reported that early blood T cell clone dynamics, with interferon-beta, best predicted response.

As regards this clone: As yet, its antigen is unknown.

Using immunoSEQ multiplex PCR, the repertoire was profiled, and TCRdb retains in-frame clones only, with some absent. Here the sample spans about 97,000 clones, approximately 74% being singletons. V was trimmed by 0 bases and J by 8 bases, leaving 14 bases between them. The germline V gene has CDR1 SGHVS and CDR2 FQNEAQ. This CDR3 comprises 15 residues. This chain connects TRBV7-8 to TRBJ2-1, with D possibly TRBD2 on 5 matching bases. The sequence was obtained from a human donor with non-small cell lung cancer who had a partial response to radiotherapy plus ipilimumab. Some clones in this sample may be carry-over from other donors' samples. The source material was peripheral blood, sampled from a patient treated with radiotherapy plus ipilimumab. The CDR3 bases are TGTGCCAGCAGCTTAGCGGGTATCGTCGGGGATGAGCAGTTCTTC. This encodes CASSLAGIVGDEQFF.